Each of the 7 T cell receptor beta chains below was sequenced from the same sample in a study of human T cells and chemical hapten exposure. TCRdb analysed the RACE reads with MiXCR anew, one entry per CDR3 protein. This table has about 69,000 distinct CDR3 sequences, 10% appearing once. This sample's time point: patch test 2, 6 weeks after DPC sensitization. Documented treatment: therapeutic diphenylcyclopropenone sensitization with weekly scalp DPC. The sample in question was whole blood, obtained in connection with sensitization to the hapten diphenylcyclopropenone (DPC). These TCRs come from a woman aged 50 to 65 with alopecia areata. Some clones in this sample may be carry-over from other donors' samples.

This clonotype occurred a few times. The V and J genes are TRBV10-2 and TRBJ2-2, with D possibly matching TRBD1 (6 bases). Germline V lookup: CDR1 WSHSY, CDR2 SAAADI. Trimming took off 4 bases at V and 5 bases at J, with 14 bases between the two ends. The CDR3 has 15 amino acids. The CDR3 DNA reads TGCGCCAGCAGTGCCCCCAGGGGTCGTACCGGGGAGCTGTTTTTT. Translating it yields CASSAPRGRTGELFF.

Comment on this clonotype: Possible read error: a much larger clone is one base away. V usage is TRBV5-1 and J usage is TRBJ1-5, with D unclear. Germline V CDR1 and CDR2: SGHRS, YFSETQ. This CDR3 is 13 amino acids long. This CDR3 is CTSSSDLDQPQHF. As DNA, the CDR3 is TGCACCAGCAGCTCGGATTTGGATCAGCCCCAGCATTTT.

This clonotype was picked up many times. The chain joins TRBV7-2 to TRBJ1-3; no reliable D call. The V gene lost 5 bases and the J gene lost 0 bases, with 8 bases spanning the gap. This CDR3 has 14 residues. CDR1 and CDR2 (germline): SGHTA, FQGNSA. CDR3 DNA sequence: TGTGCCAGCAGCGTCCAGCCCTCTGGAAACACCATATATTTT. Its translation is CASSVQPSGNTIYF.

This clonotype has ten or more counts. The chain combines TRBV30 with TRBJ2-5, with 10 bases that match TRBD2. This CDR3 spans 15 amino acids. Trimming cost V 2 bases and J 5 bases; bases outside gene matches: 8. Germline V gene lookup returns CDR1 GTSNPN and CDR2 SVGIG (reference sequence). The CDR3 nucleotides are TGTGCCTGGAGTCTCGGTCTAGCGGGAGTTGAGACCCAGTACTTC. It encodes CAWSLGLAGVETQYF.

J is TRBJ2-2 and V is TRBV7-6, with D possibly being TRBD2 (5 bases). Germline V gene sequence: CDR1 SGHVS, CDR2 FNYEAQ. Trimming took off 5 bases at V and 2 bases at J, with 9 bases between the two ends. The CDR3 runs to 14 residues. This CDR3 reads CASSAGINTGELFF. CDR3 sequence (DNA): TGTGCCAGCAGCGCCGGGATCAACACCGGGGAGCTGTTTTTT.

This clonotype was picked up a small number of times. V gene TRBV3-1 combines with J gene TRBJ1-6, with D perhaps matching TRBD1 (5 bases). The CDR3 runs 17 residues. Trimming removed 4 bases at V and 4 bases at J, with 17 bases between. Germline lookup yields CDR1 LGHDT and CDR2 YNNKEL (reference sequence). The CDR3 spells CASSRSIQGNYNSPLHF. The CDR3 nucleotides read TGTGCCAGCAGCCGCTCAATCCAGGGCAATTATAATTCACCCCTCCACTTT.

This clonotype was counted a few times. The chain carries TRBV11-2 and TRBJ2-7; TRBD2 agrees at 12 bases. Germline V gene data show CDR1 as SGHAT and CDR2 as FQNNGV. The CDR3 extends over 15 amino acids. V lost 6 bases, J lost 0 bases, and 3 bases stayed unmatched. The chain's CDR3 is CASRASGRASYEQYF. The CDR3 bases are TGTGCCAGCAGAGCTAGCGGGAGGGCCTCCTACGAGCAGTACTTC.